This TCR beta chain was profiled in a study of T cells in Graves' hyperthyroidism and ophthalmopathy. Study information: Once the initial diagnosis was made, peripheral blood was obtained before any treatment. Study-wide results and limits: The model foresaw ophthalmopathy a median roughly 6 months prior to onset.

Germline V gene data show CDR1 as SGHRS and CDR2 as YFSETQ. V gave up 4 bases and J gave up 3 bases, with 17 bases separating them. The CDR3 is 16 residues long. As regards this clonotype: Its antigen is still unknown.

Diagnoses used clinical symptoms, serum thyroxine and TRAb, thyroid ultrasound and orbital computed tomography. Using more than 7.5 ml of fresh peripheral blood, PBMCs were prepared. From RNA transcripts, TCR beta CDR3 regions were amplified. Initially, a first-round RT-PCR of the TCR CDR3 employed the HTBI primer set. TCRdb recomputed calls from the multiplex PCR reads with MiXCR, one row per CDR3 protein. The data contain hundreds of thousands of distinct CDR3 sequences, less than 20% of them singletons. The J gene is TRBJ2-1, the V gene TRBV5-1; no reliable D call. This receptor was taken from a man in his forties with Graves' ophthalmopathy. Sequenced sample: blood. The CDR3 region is CASSPSPGRVYNEQFF. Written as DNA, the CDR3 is TGCGCCAGCAGCCCCTCGCCAGGTCGGGTCTACAATGAGCAGTTCTTC.